This T cell receptor (beta chain) was profiled in a study of blood T cell repertoires in COVID-19. The wider study: Sample material is recorded as cDNA or gDNA derived from T cells, B-cell-depleted T cells, or PBMCs.

The method was immunoSEQ multiplex PCR; TCRdb's version includes in-frame clones alone and lacks a portion of them. This table holds about 390,000 clones, approximately 89% found once. Sequencing was done on a sample of peripheral blood. The receptor was derived from a woman aged 60-70 years with COVID-19, enrolled during active disease.

This CDR3 is CASSPSGQGLSEQYF. In nucleotides, the CDR3 is TGTGCCAGCAGCCCTAGCGGACAGGGACTATCCGAGCAGTACTTC. V and J are TRBV7-6 and TRBJ2-7; tentatively, D is TRBD1 (8 bases). Germline assignment: CDR1 SGHVS and CDR2 FNYEAQ. V was cut by 5 bases and J by 6 bases, with 20 bases left in between. CDR3 length: 15 residues.